These 3 T cell receptor beta chains originate from one sample sequenced in a study of T cell repertoires in cytomegalovirus infection. From the reads, TCRdb called clonotypes with MiXCR, one entry per CDR3 protein. The data hold over 200,000 distinct CDR3 sequences, with about an eighth observed a single time. The sample taken for sequencing was PBMCs. These receptor sequences come from a human donor in good health (CMV status not recorded). Some clones in this sample may be carry-over from other donors' samples.

This clonotype has a count of ten or more. V gene TRBV7-9 combines with J gene TRBJ1-5, with TRBD1 identical over 7 bases. V shed 6 bases, J shed 1 base, and the junction held 12 bases outside the gene matches. Germline-derived CDR1 and CDR2 are SEHNR and FQNEAQ (reference sequence). The CDR3 is 17 residues long. CDR3 sequence (DNA): TGTGCCAGCAGTCGCCCCCACCCGGACAGGAGCAATCAGCCCCAGCATTTT. It specifies CASSRPHPDRSNQPQHF.

This clonotype has at least ten counts. CDR3 nucleotide sequence: TGTGCCAGCAGCTTAGGCCTAGCGGGGGACCTACCGGAGCAGTTCTTC. Translating it yields CASSLGLAGDLPEQFF. This chain links TRBV11-2 with TRBJ2-1; TRBD2 matches at 10 bases. The germline V gene encodes CDR1 SGHAT and CDR2 FQNNGV. This CDR3 has 16 residues. The V gene end was trimmed by 1 base and the J gene end by 10 bases; junction bases not matched to a gene: 10.

This rearrangement joins TRBV5-6 to TRBJ1-1; no definite D call. The V end was cut by 4 bases, the J end by 8 bases, with 15 bases between. This CDR3 is built from 13 residues. The germline V gene has CDR1 SGHDT and CDR2 YYEEEE. The CDR3 loop is CASSRMNSPEAFF. CDR3 nucleotide sequence: TGTGCCAGCAGCCGTATGAACAGCCCAGAAGCTTTCTTT.